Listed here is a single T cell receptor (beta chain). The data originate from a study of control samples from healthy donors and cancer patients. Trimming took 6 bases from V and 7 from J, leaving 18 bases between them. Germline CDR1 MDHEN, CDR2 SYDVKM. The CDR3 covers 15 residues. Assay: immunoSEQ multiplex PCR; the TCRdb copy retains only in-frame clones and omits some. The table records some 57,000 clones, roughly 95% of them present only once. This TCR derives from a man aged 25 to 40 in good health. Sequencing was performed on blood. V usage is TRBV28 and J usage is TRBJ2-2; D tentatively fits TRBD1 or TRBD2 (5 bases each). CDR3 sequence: CASSIAGTPGGELFF. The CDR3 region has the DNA TGTGCCAGCAGCATAGCAGGGACCCCAGGCGGGGAGCTGTTTTTT. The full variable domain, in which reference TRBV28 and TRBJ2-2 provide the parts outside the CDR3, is DVKVTQSSRYLVKRTGEKVFLECVQDMDHENMFWYRQDPGLGLRLIYFSYDVKMKEKGDIPEGYSVSREKKERFSLILESASTNQTSMYLCASSIAGTPGGELFFGEGSRLTVL.